The present entry profiles one T cell receptor beta chain with its context. Its antigen remains unknown. This sample is drawn from a study of response to subunit inactivated influenza vaccine. Study-level results: Few new T cells, the authors suggested, are recruited by each seasonal influenza vaccination.

MiXCR was run by TCRdb on the RT-PCR reads, yielding one entry per CDR3 protein. The sample shows more than 700,000 distinct CDR3 sequences, 21% of them seen only once. In germline, CDR1 is MNHEY, CDR2 SVGEGT. The CDR3 totals 16 residues. After removal of 2 bases from V and 5 bases from J, the junction contained 10 bases not matched to a gene. This sample comprised PBMCs from blood, obtained more than 4 days after vaccination. The receptor was derived from a man in his fifties who received an inactivated influenza vaccine. The V call is TRBV6-2 or TRBV6-3, the J call TRBJ1-1, with 8 nucleotides matching TRBD1. CDR3 DNA sequence: TGTGCCAGCAGTTACCCACCGACAGGGACAGGAACTGAAGCTTTCTTT. Translated: CASSYPPTGTGTEAFF.